This T cell receptor (beta chain) derives from a study of blood T cell repertoires in COVID-19. Methods used by the authors: Scientists estimated how many nucleated cells there were by amplifying reference gene primers. The protocol was immunoSEQ multiplex PCR, while the TCRdb copy is restricted to in-frame clones and leaves out a portion. The V and J calls and the clone size are those of that table, but D and trimming were determined from the DNA. The sample holds 280,000 or so clones, approximately 83% seen once. This CDR3 contains 12 residues. The V and J ends lost 6 bases and 7 bases respectively, with 9 bases between them. The germline gives CDR1 LNHDA, CDR2 SQIVND (reference sequence).

The specimen was peripheral blood. The TCR was taken from a woman younger than 45 who had recovered from COVID-19. This chain connects TRBV19 to TRBJ1-4, with a tentative D call TRBD1 (6 bases). The CDR3 loop reads CASRVRGEKLFF. Here the CDR3 DNA reads TGTGCCAGTAGGGTCAGGGGTGAAAAACTGTTTTTT. Combining the CDR3 with reference TRBV19 and TRBJ1-4 gives the whole variable domain DGGITQSPKYLFRKEGQNVTLSCEQNLNHDAMYWYRQDPGQGLRLIYYSQIVNDFQKGDIAEGYSVSREKKESFPLTVTSAQKNPTAFYLCASRVRGEKLFFGSGTQLSVL.